One and the same sample provided the 5 T cell receptor beta chains below, sequenced in a study of shared clonotypes between healthy human individuals. The data were produced by immunoSEQ multiplex PCR, yet TCRdb's version contains in-frame clones alone and is incomplete. The sample contains about 2.4 million clones, around 90% of which appear only once. Material: naive CD4+ T cells sorted from blood. Sample subset: CD45RA+ positively selected. These TCRs come from a man between 18 and 35 years old in good health.

On this clone itself: Other DNA sequences from this sample encode an identical CDR3 as well. The rearrangement links TRBV28 to TRBJ2-7; D call uncertain. Germline V gene sequence: CDR1 MDHEN, CDR2 SYDVKM. V lost 6 bases, J lost 5 bases, and 11 bases lay in between. The length of the CDR3 is 12 residues. The DNA for the CDR3 is TGTGCCAGCAGCTCCCGGGCCCACGAGCAGTACTTC. It is translated as CASSSRAHEQYF.

The J gene is TRBJ2-2, the V gene TRBV10-1; 10 bases match TRBD2. Germline values: CDR1 WNHNN, CDR2 SYGVQD (reference sequence). This CDR3 has 16 amino acids. V lost 2 bases and J lost 4; bases outside the gene matches: 4. In DNA, the CDR3 is TGCGCCAGCAGTGAGCGGATAGCGGGAGGCACCGGGGAGCTGTTTTTT. Protein sequence: CASSERIAGGTGELFF.

In nucleotides, the CDR3 is TGTGCCAGCAGTGAATCGAGAGGGTTCTACAATGAGCAGTTCTTC. This translates into CASSESRGFYNEQFF. The chain employs TRBV25-1 and TRBJ2-1; D possibly corresponds to TRBD2 (5 bases). The CDR3 consists of 15 residues. The ends were cut back, 1 base at V and 3 bases at J, with 10 bases in the middle. Germline V CDR1 and CDR2: MGHDK, SYGVNS.

This clone was seen a few times. CDR3 nucleotide sequence: TGTGCAAGTCGCTTAAGGTGGTTAGCTTTCTTT. Protein sequence: CASRLRWLAFF. The V and J genes are TRBV12-2 and TRBJ1-1. TRBV12-2 is a pseudogene locus. The CDR3 is made up of 11 amino acids.

Remarks on this clone: The same CDR3 can be traced to other DNA sequences in this sample. The rearrangement links TRBV5-1 to TRBJ2-3, with a possible D match to TRBD2 (6 bases). The V gene's germline CDR1 is SGHRS and CDR2 YFSETQ. The V and J ends lost 0 bases and 1 base respectively, with 9 bases between them. The CDR3 is 15 amino acids. The CDR3 region is CASSLGPGGTDTQYF. DNA of the CDR3: TGCGCCAGCAGCTTGGGTCCGGGAGGCACAGATACGCAGTATTTT.